Listed below are T cell receptor beta chains from one sample, sequenced in a study of T cells after yellow fever vaccination. TCRdb processed the 5' RACE reads anew with MiXCR; each CDR3 protein has one entry. The repertoire consists of hundreds of thousands of distinct CDR3 sequences, with around 12% occurring once and the leading ten covering 3.2%. The input for sequencing was CD4+ T cells sorted from PBMCs, taken 15 days after the yellow fever booster vaccination. The source of these receptors is a man in his late teens or twenties who received the YFV17D yellow fever vaccine. The CDR3 runs from the conserved cysteine through the conserved F or W. D genes are given only for firm matches. Size tells how often a clone was seen (once, few, many) or the class of an expanded clone, and some rows leave it out.

V: TRBV20-1
size: -
D: -
J: TRBJ2-2
CDR3: CSAILATGELFF
DNA: TGCAGTGCTATTCTGGCGACCGGGGAGCTGTTTTTT

V: TRBV4-1
size: many
D: -
J: TRBJ2-1
CDR3: CASSQVDLISYNEQFF
DNA: TGCGCCAGCAGCCAAGTAGACCTCATCTCCTACAATGAGCAGTTCTTC

V: TRBV10-3
size: few
D: -
J: TRBJ1-5
CDR3: CAISESWGNGQPQHF
DNA: TGTGCCATCAGTGAGTCGTGGGGTAACGGCCAGCCCCAGCATTTT

V: TRBV3-1
size: few
D: -
J: TRBJ2-3
CDR3: CASSHPPRTDTQYF
DNA: TGTGCCAGCAGCCACCCCCCCCGCACAGATACGCAGTATTTT

V: TRBV29-1
size: -
D: -
J: TRBJ1-5
CDR3: CSVAWGLSNQPQHF
DNA: TGCAGCGTTGCCTGGGGGCTTAGCAATCAGCCCCAGCATTTT

V: TRBV4-1
size: few
D: -
J: TRBJ1-5
CDR3: CASSQGRNQPQHF
DNA: TGCGCCAGCAGCCAAGGCAGGAACCAGCCCCAGCATTTT

V: TRBV5-1
size: -
D: -
J: TRBJ2-6
CDR3: CASSLQEAGANVLTF
DNA: TGCGCCAGCAGCTTGCAGGAGGCCGGGGCCAACGTCCTGACTTTC

V: TRBV7-2
size: -
D: TRBD1
J: TRBJ1-6
CDR3: CASSLPGQHSPLHF
DNA: TGTGCCAGCAGCTTACCGGGACAGCATTCACCCCTCCACTTT

V: TRBV4-3
size: few
D: -
J: TRBJ1-2
CDR3: CASSQDRTTPRGNTF
DNA: TGCGCCAGCAGCCAAGATCGGACGACCCCCCGAGGGAACACCTTC

V: TRBV18
size: -
D: TRBD1
J: TRBJ1-1
CDR3: CASSPGQGETEAFF
DNA: TGCGCCAGCAGCCCGGGACAGGGGGAAACTGAAGCTTTCTTT

V: TRBV5-4
size: -
D: TRBD2
J: TRBJ2-1
CDR3: CASSLGLAAFRNEQFF
DNA: TGTGCCAGCAGCTTGGGTCTAGCGGCCTTTAGGAATGAGCAGTTCTTC

V: TRBV7-2
size: few
D: -
J: TRBJ1-4
CDR3: CASSLGWQGFEKLFF
DNA: TGTGCCAGCAGCTTAGGTTGGCAGGGATTCGAAAAACTGTTTTTT

V: TRBV10-3
size: few
D: TRBD1
J: TRBJ1-5
CDR3: CAISRDSDQPQHF
DNA: TGTGCCATCAGTAGGGACAGCGATCAGCCCCAGCATTTT

V: TRBV3-1
size: few
D: -
J: TRBJ1-1
CDR3: CASSQPGYEAFF
DNA: TGTGCCAGCAGCCAACCGGGATATGAAGCTTTCTTT

V: TRBV9
size: -
D: -
J: TRBJ2-5
CDR3: CASSRNIAGETQYF
DNA: TGTGCCAGCAGCCGAAACATAGCCGGAGAGACCCAGTACTTC

V: TRBV6-6
size: -
D: TRBD1
J: TRBJ1-1
CDR3: CASSFNRGPKAFF
DNA: TGTGCCAGCAGCTTTAACAGGGGACCTAAAGCTTTCTTT

V: TRBV11-1
size: -
D: TRBD2
J: TRBJ2-3
CDR3: CASSGPGLGTDTQYF
DNA: TGTGCCAGCAGCGGTCCGGGACTAGGCACAGATACGCAGTATTTT

V: TRBV6-2/TRBV6-3
size: few
D: -
J: TRBJ2-1
CDR3: CASTMGNEQFF
DNA: TGTGCCAGTACGATGGGCAATGAGCAGTTCTTC

V: TRBV2
size: few
D: -
J: TRBJ2-5
CDR3: CASSEVQETQYF
DNA: TGTGCCAGCAGTGAAGTTCAGGAGACCCAGTACTTC

V: TRBV4-1
size: few
D: -
J: TRBJ1-6
CDR3: CASSQTDRNNSPLHF
DNA: TGCGCCAGCAGCCAAACCGACAGGAATAATTCACCCCTCCACTTT

V: TRBV4-2
size: few
D: -
J: TRBJ1-2
CDR3: CASSQDRWGRGGYTF
DNA: TGTGCCAGCAGCCAAGATCGATGGGGGCGAGGTGGCTACACCTTC

V: TRBV20-1
size: -
D: TRBD2
J: TRBJ2-1
CDR3: CSARDPGLADNEQFF
DNA: TGCAGTGCTAGAGATCCGGGACTAGCGGACAATGAGCAGTTCTTC

V: TRBV11-2
size: many
D: -
J: TRBJ2-3
CDR3: CASSLEWSEDTQYF
DNA: TGTGCCAGCAGCTTAGAATGGAGTGAGGATACGCAGTATTTT

V: TRBV7-2
size: many
D: TRBD2
J: TRBJ2-1
CDR3: CASSLVASGYNEQFF
DNA: TGTGCCAGCAGCTTAGTGGCTAGCGGCTACAATGAGCAGTTCTTC

V: TRBV10-3
size: few
D: -
J: TRBJ2-3
CDR3: CAIRETTADTQYF
DNA: TGTGCCATCAGAGAAACTACGGCAGATACGCAGTATTTT